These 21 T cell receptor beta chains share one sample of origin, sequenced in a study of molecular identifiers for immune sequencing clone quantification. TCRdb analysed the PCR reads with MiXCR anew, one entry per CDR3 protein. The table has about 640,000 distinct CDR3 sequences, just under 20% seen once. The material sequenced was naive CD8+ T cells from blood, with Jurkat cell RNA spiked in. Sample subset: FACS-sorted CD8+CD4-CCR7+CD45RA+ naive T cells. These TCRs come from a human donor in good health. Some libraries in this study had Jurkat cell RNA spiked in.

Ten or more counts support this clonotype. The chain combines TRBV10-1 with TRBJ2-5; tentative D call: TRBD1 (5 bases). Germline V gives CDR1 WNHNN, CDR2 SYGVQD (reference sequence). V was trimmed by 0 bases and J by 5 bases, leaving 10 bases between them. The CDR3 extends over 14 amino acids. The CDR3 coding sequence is TGCGCCAGCAGTGAGTCGGTGTCAGGGGAGACCCAGTACTTC. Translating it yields CASSESVSGETQYF.

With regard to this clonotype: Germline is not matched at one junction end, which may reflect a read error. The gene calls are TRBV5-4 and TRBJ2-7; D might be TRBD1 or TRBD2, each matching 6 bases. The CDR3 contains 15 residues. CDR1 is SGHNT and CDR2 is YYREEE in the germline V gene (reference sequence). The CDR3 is CAGSPGQGRSYEQYF. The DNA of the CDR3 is TGTGCCGGCAGCCCTGGTCAGGGGAGGTCCTACGAGCAGTACTTC.

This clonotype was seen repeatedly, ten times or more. The CDR3 DNA reads as TGTGCCACCAGTGAGTCTAGCGACCAAGAGACCCAGTACTTC. It specifies CATSESSDQETQYF. The V gene is TRBV24-1, the J gene TRBJ2-5, with a possible D match to TRBD2 (6 bases). The length of the CDR3 is 14 residues. Germline assignment: CDR1 KGHDR and CDR2 SFDVKD. V lost 4 bases, J lost 0 bases, and 8 bases lay in between.

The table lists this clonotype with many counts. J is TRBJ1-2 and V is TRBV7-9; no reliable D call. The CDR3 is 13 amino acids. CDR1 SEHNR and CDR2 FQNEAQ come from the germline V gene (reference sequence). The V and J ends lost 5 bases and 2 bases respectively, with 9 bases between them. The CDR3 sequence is CASSPLENYGYTF. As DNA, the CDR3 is TGTGCCAGCAGCCCCCTAGAGAACTATGGCTACACCTTC.

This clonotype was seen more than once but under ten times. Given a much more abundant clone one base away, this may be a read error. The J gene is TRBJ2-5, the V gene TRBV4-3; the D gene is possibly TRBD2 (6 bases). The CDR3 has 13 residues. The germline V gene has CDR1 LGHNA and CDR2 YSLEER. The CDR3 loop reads CASNQAAGGTQYF. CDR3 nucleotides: TGCGCCAGCAACCAAGCGGCCGGGGGGACCCAGTACTTC.

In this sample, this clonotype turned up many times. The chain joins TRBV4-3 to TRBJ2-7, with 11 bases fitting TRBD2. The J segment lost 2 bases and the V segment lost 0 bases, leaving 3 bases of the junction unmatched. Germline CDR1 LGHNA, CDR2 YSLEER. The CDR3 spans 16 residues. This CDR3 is CASSQDLAGGPYEQYF. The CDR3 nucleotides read TGCGCCAGCAGCCAAGATCTAGCGGGGGGCCCCTACGAGCAGTACTTC.

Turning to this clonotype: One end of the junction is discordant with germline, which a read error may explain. CDR3 protein: CASSYIGDEQLF. The CDR3 DNA is TGTGCCAGCAGTTATATCGGCGATGAGCAGCTCTTC. The chain joins TRBV6-5 to TRBJ2-1; D ambiguous. From germline, CDR1 is MNHEY and CDR2 SVGAGI. This CDR3 is 12 amino acids long.

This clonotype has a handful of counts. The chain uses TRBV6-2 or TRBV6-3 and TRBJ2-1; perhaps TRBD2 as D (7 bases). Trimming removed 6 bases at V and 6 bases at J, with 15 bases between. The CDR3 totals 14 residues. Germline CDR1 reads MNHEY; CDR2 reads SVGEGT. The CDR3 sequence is CASRGAGDLNEQFF. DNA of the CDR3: TGTGCCAGCAGGGGGGCGGGAGACCTCAATGAGCAGTTCTTC.

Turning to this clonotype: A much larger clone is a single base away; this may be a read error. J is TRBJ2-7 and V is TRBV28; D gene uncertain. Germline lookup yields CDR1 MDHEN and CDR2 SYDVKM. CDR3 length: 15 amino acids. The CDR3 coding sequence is TGTGCCAGCAGTCCCGGACCAGAGTACCCCTACGGGCAGTACTTC. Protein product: CASSPGPEYPYGQYF.

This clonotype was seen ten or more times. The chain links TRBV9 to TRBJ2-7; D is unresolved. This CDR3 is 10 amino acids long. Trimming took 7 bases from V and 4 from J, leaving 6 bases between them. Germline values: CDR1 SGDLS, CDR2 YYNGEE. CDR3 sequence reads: CASGEYEQYF. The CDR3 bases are TGTGCCAGCGGTGAATACGAGCAGTACTTC.

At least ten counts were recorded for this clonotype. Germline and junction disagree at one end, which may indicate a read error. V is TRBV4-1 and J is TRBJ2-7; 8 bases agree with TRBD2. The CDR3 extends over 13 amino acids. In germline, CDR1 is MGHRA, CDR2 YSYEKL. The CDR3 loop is CASSPGGVDEQYF. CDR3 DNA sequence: TGTGCCAGCAGCCCGGGAGGGGTTGACGAGCAGTACTTC.

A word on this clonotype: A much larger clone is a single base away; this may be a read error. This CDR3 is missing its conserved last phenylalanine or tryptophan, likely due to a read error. CDR3 in amino acids: CASSLYEGYEQYL. CDR3 DNA sequence: TGTGCCAGTAGCCTCTACGAGGGGTACGAGCAGTACCTC. The chain combines TRBV28 with TRBJ2-7; D may be TRBD1 or TRBD2 (5 bases each). V was pared by 9 bases and J by 4 bases, with 16 bases between. There are 13 residues in the CDR3. Per the germline V gene, CDR1 is MDHEN and CDR2 is SYDVKM.

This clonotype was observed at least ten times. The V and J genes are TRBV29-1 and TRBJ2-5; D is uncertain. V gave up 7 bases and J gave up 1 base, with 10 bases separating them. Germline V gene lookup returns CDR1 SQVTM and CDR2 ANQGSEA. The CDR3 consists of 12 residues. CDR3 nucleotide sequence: TGCAGCGCTATCGACATCCAAGAGACCCAGTACTTC. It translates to CSAIDIQETQYF. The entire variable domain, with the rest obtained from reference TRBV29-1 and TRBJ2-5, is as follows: SAVISQKPSRDICQRGTSLTIQCQVDSQVTMMFWYRQQPGQSLTLIATANQGSEATYESGFVIDKFPISRPNLTFSTLTVSNMSPEDSSIYLCSAIDIQETQYFGPGTRLLVL.

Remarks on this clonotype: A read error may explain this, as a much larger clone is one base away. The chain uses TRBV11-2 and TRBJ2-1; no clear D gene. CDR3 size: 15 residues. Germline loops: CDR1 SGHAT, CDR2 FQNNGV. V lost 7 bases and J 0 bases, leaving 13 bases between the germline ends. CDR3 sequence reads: CASKYPSGSYNEQFF. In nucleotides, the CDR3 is TGTGCCAGCAAATACCCCTCGGGCTCCTACAATGAGCAGTTCTTC. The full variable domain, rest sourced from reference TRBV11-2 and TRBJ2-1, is EAGVAQSPRYKIIEKRQSVAFWCNPISGHATLYWYQQILGQGPKLLIQFQNNGVVDDSQLPKDRFSAERLKGVDSTLKIQPAKLEDSAVYLCASKYPSGSYNEQFFGPGTRLTVL.

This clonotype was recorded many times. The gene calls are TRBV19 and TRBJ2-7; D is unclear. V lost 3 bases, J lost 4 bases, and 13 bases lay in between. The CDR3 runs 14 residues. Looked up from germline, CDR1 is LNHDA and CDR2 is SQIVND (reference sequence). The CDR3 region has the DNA TGTGCCAGTAGTATCGGCCCCCTCACTTACGAGCAGTACTTC. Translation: CASSIGPLTYEQYF. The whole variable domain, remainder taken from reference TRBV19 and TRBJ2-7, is DGGITQSPKYLFRKEGQNVTLSCEQNLNHDAMYWYRQDPGQGLRLIYYSQIVNDFQKGDIAEGYSVSREKKESFPLTVTSAQKNPTAFYLCASSIGPLTYEQYFGPGTRLTVT.

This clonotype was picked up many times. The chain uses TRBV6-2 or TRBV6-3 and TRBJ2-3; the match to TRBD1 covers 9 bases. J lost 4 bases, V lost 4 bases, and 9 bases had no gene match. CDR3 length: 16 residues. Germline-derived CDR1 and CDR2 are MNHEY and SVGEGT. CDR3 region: CASSFGTGFSADTQYF. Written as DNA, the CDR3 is TGTGCCAGCAGTTTCGGGACAGGGTTCAGTGCAGATACGCAGTATTTT.

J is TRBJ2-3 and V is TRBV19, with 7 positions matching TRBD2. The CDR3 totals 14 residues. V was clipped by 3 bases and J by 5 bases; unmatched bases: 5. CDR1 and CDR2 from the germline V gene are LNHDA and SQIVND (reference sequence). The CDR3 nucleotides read TGTGCCAGTAGTATCGGACTAGGCCGAGATACGCAGTATTTT. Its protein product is CASSIGLGRDTQYF.

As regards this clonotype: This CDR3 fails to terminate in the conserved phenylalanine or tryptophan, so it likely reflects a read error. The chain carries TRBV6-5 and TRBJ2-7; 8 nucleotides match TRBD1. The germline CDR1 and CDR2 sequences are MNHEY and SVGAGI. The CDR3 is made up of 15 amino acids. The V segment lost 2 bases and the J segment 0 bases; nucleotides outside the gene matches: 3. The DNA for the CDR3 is TGTGCCAGCAGTTACGGGCAGGGGGCCTCCTACGAGCAGTACTTA. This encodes CASSYGQGASYEQYL.

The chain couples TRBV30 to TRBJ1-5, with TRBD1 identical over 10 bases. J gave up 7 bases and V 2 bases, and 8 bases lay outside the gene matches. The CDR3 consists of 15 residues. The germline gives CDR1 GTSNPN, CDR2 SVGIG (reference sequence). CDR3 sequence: CAWSTGQGYGQPQHF. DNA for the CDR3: TGTGCCTGGAGTACGGGACAGGGGTACGGGCAGCCCCAGCATTTT.

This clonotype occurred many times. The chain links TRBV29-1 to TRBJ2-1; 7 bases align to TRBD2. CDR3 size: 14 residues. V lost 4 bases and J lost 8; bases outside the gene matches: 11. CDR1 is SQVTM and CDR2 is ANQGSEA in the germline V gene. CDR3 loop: CSVVWPRGTDEQFF. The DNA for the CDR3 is TGCAGCGTTGTTTGGCCGCGGGGGACTGATGAGCAGTTCTTC.

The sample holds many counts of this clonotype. The CDR3 DNA reads as TGCAGCGTTGGGGGCAGTTCCTACGAGCAGTACTTC. Amino acid sequence: CSVGGSSYEQYF. This sequence joins TRBV29-1 and TRBJ2-7, with a tentative D call TRBD1 (5 bases). Trimming shortened V by 4 bases and J by 1 base, and 8 bases separated the two germline ends. The CDR3 spans 12 residues. Germline V lookup: CDR1 SQVTM, CDR2 ANQGSEA.